Following are 25 T cell receptor beta chains from one sample sequenced in a study of shared clonotypes between healthy human individuals. Libraries were prepared by immunoSEQ multiplex PCR; TCRdb keeps only in-frame clonotypes and omits some of them. Of about 600,000 clones listed, around 97% are singletons. The specimen sequenced was naive CD4+ T cells sorted from blood. Subset given: CD45RA+ positively selected. Receptor source: a woman under 40 in good health.

CDR3 DNA sequence: TGCGCCAGCAGAACCGGGACATCCTACGAGCAGTACTTC. This gives the protein CASRTGTSYEQYF. The V call is TRBV5-1, the J call TRBJ2-7; D perhaps matches TRBD1 (6 bases). The V end lost 5 bases, the J end lost 1 base, and 10 bases lay between the germline ends. This CDR3 is built from 13 residues. Germline CDR1 reads SGHRS; CDR2 reads YFSETQ. The full variable domain, completed using reference TRBV5-1 and TRBJ2-7, is KAGVTQTPRYLIKTRGQQVTLSCSPISGHRSVSWYQQTPGQGLQFLFEYFSETQRNKGNFPGRFSGRQFSNSRSEMNVSTLELGDSALYLCASRTGTSYEQYFGPGTRLTVT.

The chain carries TRBV29-1 and TRBJ1-2, with 8 bases identical to TRBD1. This CDR3 is 13 amino acids long. The germline V gene has CDR1 SQVTM and CDR2 ANQGSEA. Unmatched junction bases numbered 7, after V lost 6 bases and J lost 4 bases. The CDR3 loop is CSVGDRGAYGYTF. CDR3 DNA sequence: TGCAGCGTGGGAGACAGGGGAGCCTATGGCTACACCTTC.

V is TRBV6-5 and J is TRBJ1-1; no firm D call. The length of the CDR3 is 15 residues. Trimming took off 2 bases at V and 1 base at J, with 11 bases between the two ends. Germline loops: CDR1 MNHEY, CDR2 SVGAGI. The CDR3 here is CASSYGFGRNTEAFF. CDR3 DNA: TGTGCCAGCAGTTACGGTTTTGGCCGGAACACTGAAGCTTTCTTT.

This chain uses TRBV7-9 with TRBJ2-2; no clear D gene. Trimming cost V 5 bases and J 6 bases, with 13 bases left between them. The germline gives CDR1 SEHNR, CDR2 FQNEAQ (reference sequence). This CDR3 has 14 amino acids. The CDR3 sequence is CASSTVDKPGELFF. CDR3 bases: TGTGCCAGCAGCACAGTCGACAAGCCCGGGGAGCTGTTTTTT.

V is TRBV2 and J is TRBJ2-1; D is undetermined. This CDR3 is 12 amino acids long. CDR1 and CDR2 from the germline V gene are SNHLY and FYNNEI. Trimming removed 2 bases from V and 9 bases from J, with 8 bases in between. CDR3 coding DNA: TGTGCCAGCAGTGAAAGGCCCACTGAGCAGTTCTTC. Encoded protein: CASSERPTEQFF.

This chain links TRBV7-2 with TRBJ2-1; 13 positions agree with TRBD2. In germline, CDR1 is SGHTA, CDR2 FQGNSA. The CDR3 covers 17 residues. Trimming removed 1 base from V and 8 bases from J; junction bases left unmatched: 8. CDR3 loop: CASSLGTSGRAVDEQFF. CDR3 sequence (DNA): TGTGCCAGCAGCTTAGGTACTAGCGGGAGGGCCGTAGATGAGCAGTTCTTC.

As concerns this clone: This sample includes further DNA sequences coding for the same CDR3. The rearrangement links TRBV11-2 to TRBJ2-7; D possibly corresponds to TRBD2 (6 bases). CDR3 length: 14 amino acids. V was pared by 1 base and J by 2 bases, with 9 bases between. Germline CDR1 reads SGHAT; CDR2 reads FQNNGV. CDR3 DNA: TGTGCCAGCAGCTTAGTGGGGAGGACCTACGAGCAGTACTTC. As protein: CASSLVGRTYEQYF.

V is TRBV10-3 and J is TRBJ2-7; 9 bases map to TRBD2. Germline V gene data show CDR1 as ENHRY and CDR2 as SYGVKD. V dropped 5 bases and J dropped 3; count of bases not matched to a gene: 5. This CDR3 comprises 14 residues. In DNA, the CDR3 is TGTGCCATCAGTAGCCTAGCGGGGCGCTACGAGCAGTACTTC. Translation: CAISSLAGRYEQYF.

The chain uses TRBV7-9 and TRBJ2-7; a weak D match, TRBD1 (6 bases). CDR1 is SEHNR and CDR2 is FQNEAQ in the germline V gene (reference sequence). Trimming pared 2 bases from V and 6 bases from J, leaving 14 bases between. CDR3 size: 14 residues. The CDR3 loop is CASSLLSGVFEQYF. Written as DNA, the CDR3 is TGTGCCAGCAGCTTACTTTCAGGGGTCTTCGAGCAGTACTTC.

V is TRBV18 and J is TRBJ2-1; perhaps TRBD2 as D (6 bases). This CDR3 spans 17 amino acids. Germline CDR1 and CDR2: KGHSH and LQKENI. V lost 0 bases and J 8 bases, leaving 20 bases between the germline ends. The CDR3 region has the DNA TGTGCCAGCTCACCACCTGGGGCTAGCGATCTGGGCTATGAGCAGTTCTTC. Its protein is CASSPPGASDLGYEQFF.

V gene TRBV4-1 combines with J gene TRBJ2-7; tentatively, D is TRBD1 (5 bases). There are 13 residues in the CDR3. Germline CDR1 reads MGHRA; CDR2 reads YSYEKL. Trimming stripped 3 bases from V and 6 bases from J, with 12 bases between. CDR3 coding DNA: TGCGCCAGCAGCCACGAACAGGAATCCGAGCAGTACTTC. Translated, it gives CASSHEQESEQYF.

The rearrangement links TRBV28 to TRBJ1-5; D is unclear. Germline-derived CDR1 and CDR2 are MDHEN and SYDVKM. V lost 2 bases, J lost 0 bases, and 8 bases lay in between. The length of the CDR3 is 15 residues. CDR3 sequence reads: CASSLAGISNQPQHF. CDR3 in DNA: TGTGCCAGCAGTTTAGCAGGAATTAGCAATCAGCCCCAGCATTTT.

Note on this clone: Other DNA sequences in the sample encode the same CDR3. V is TRBV30 and J is TRBJ1-5; D gene uncertain. Trimming cost V 0 bases and J 4 bases, with 7 bases left between them. CDR1 and CDR2 (germline): GTSNPN, SVGIG (reference sequence). CDR3 length equals 13 residues. This CDR3 reads CAWSVSGNQPQHF. CDR3 nucleotide sequence: TGTGCCTGGAGTGTATCGGGAAATCAGCCCCAGCATTTT.

In this sample, this clone turned up once. The J gene is TRBJ1-1, the V gene TRBV7-3; no definite D call. The CDR3 is made up of 13 amino acids. Germline lookup yields CDR1 SGHTA and CDR2 FQGTGA. V was shortened by 0 bases and J by 5 bases, with 7 bases between the two germline ends. CDR3 sequence reads: CASSLTKGTEAFF. The CDR3 DNA reads TGTGCCAGCAGCTTAACGAAGGGTACTGAAGCTTTCTTT.

The J gene is TRBJ2-2, the V gene TRBV5-1; TRBD1 might be the D (6 bases). The ends were cut back, 2 bases at V and 4 bases at J, with 15 bases in the middle. Germline CDR1 and CDR2: SGHRS and YFSETQ. This CDR3 comprises 16 residues. CDR3 loop: CASSFLWDMGTGELFF. The CDR3 DNA sequence: TGCGCCAGCAGCTTCCTCTGGGACATGGGCACCGGGGAGCTGTTTTTT.

In its sample, this clone was seen once. This CDR3 is CASSLRAREATDTQYF. The CDR3 nucleotides read TGTGCCAGCAGCTTACGGGCGCGAGAGGCCACAGATACGCAGTATTTT. The chain couples TRBV7-9 to TRBJ2-3; D is unclear. Trimming removed 2 bases at V and 2 bases at J, with 14 bases between. CDR3 size: 16 residues. The germline gives CDR1 SEHNR, CDR2 FQNEAQ (reference sequence).

The chain links TRBV29-1 to TRBJ2-2; no clear D. The CDR3 length is 16 residues. CDR1 is SQVTM, CDR2 ANQGSEA, per germline. V was cut by 4 bases and J by 6 bases, with 21 bases left in between. The CDR3 DNA is TGCAGCGTTGCTTATGGAACCGTGATAGGCCCCGGGGAGCTGTTTTTT. Translated, it gives CSVAYGTVIGPGELFF.

This rearrangement joins TRBV28 to TRBJ1-5; D ambiguous. The germline gives CDR1 MDHEN, CDR2 SYDVKM. This CDR3 is 13 amino acids long. V lost 7 bases, J lost 7 bases, and 14 bases lay in between. The CDR3 reads CASNPGRSQPQHF. CDR3 nucleotide sequence: TGTGCCAGCAACCCTGGGCGATCGCAGCCCCAGCATTTT.

This chain joins TRBV7-9 and TRBJ2-5, with D possibly being TRBD1 (6 bases). Trimming removed 5 bases from V and 7 bases from J, with 29 bases in between. CDR3 size: 18 residues. CDR1 is SEHNR and CDR2 is FQNEAQ in the germline V gene (reference sequence). The CDR3 spells CASSERIRQAPKGGTQYF. The CDR3 DNA sequence: TGTGCCAGCAGCGAAAGAATAAGACAGGCCCCAAAAGGGGGGACCCAGTACTTC.

The chain has TRBV30 and TRBJ1-1; tentative D call: TRBD1 (5 bases). The germline V and J ends were trimmed by 2 bases and 6 bases, with 13 bases remaining between them. This CDR3 comprises 13 residues. Germline assignment: CDR1 GTSNPN and CDR2 SVGIG (reference sequence). The CDR3 bases are TGTGCCTGGAGTAGGACCCTGGGGGCTGAAGCTTTCTTT. Protein: CAWSRTLGAEAFF. Looking up the rest from reference TRBV30 and TRBJ1-1 gives the full variable domain: SQTIHQWPATLVQPVGSPLSLECTVEGTSNPNLYWYRQAAGRGLQLLFYSVGIGQISSEVPQNLSASRPQDRQFILSSKKLLLSDSGFYLCAWSRTLGAEAFFGQGTRLTVV.

This chain connects TRBV30 to TRBJ2-3, with D unclear. Trimming took off 4 bases at V and 5 bases at J, with 19 bases between the two ends. The CDR3 loop spans 15 amino acids. Germline CDR1 GTSNPN, CDR2 SVGIG (reference sequence). The CDR3 loop reads CAWNPPAALEDTQYF. Here the CDR3 DNA reads TGTGCCTGGAACCCGCCCGCAGCGCTGGAAGATACGCAGTATTTT.

This clone was observed once. The V gene is TRBV11-3, the J gene TRBJ1-5; TRBD1 is a possible D gene (5 bases). The CDR3 spans 16 residues. V was clipped by 5 bases and J by 0 bases, with 14 bases between them. Germline V CDR1 and CDR2: SGHNT, YENEEA. The CDR3 is CASSPRQNNSNQPQHF. The CDR3 DNA is TGTGCCAGCAGCCCTCGACAGAATAATAGCAATCAGCCCCAGCATTTT.

The V call is TRBV4-1, the J call TRBJ1-4; D unresolved. The germline CDR1 and CDR2 sequences are MGHRA and YSYEKL. Trimming took 4 bases from V and 8 from J, leaving 23 bases between them. The CDR3 sequence is 17 residues long. In DNA form, the CDR3 reads TGCGCCAGCAGCCTTCGAAGTCACGGGATATCGAGGGAAAAACTGTTTTTT. Encoded protein: CASSLRSHGISREKLFF.

The gene calls are TRBV5-1 and TRBJ1-4, with a weak D call TRBD1 (6 bases). The germline CDR1 and CDR2 sequences are SGHRS and YFSETQ. Trimming took 4 bases from V and 5 from J, leaving 15 bases between them. CDR3 length: 15 residues. CDR3 in amino acids: CASSLQTGDNEKLFF. The CDR3 DNA reads as TGCGCCAGCAGCCTACAGACAGGAGACAATGAAAAACTGTTTTTT.

Worth noting for this clone: One junction end disagrees with the germline gene, perhaps due to a read error. The chain has TRBV7-9 and TRBJ2-5, with 11 positions matching TRBD2. Germline values: CDR1 SEHNR, CDR2 FQNEAQ (reference sequence). The CDR3 is made up of 16 amino acids. CDR3 sequence: CASSSPGGLADNTPYF. DNA of the CDR3: TGTGCCAGCAGCTCCCCGGGGGGACTAGCGGATAACACCCCGTACTTC.